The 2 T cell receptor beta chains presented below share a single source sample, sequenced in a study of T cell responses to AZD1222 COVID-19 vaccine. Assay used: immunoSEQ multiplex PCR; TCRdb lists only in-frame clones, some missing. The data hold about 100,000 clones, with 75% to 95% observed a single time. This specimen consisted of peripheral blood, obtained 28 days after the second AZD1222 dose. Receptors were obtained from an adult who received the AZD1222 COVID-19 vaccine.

CDR3 bases: TGTGCCAGCACCAGAGTCCCCCAGACGTACAATGAGCAGTTCTTC. It yields the protein CASTRVPQTYNEQFF. V gene TRBV6-5 combines with J gene TRBJ2-1; D remains unclear. CDR1 and CDR2 from the germline V gene are MNHEY and SVGAGI. V dropped 7 bases and J dropped 4 bases, with 17 bases sitting between them. This CDR3 contains 15 residues.

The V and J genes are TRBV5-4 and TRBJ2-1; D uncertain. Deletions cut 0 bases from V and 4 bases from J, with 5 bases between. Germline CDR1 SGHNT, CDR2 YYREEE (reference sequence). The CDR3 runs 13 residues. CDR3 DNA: TGTGCCAGCAGCTTGGGAACTTACAATGAGCAGTTCTTC. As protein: CASSLGTYNEQFF.